The 32 T cell receptor beta chains listed next were all sequenced from one sample in a study of cytomegalovirus exposure and HLA in healthy donors. Both 60 Vbeta primers and 13 Jbeta primers went into the PCR. Sequenced by immunoSEQ multiplex PCR; TCRdb stores in-frame clones only, minus some. Found here are under 150,000 clones, 75% of them singletons; the top ten hold about 1.6%. Sequencing was carried out using PBMCs. The receptors shown here come from a woman aged 18-35 years in good health and CMV-seronegative.

V and J are TRBV10-2 and TRBJ1-4; maybe TRBD1 (5 bases). This CDR3 spans 14 amino acids. The V and J ends lost 5 bases and 0 bases respectively, with 7 bases between them. Germline CDR1 WSHSY, CDR2 SAAADI. The CDR3 sequence: CASSTGATNEKLFF. DNA for the CDR3: TGCGCCAGCAGTACAGGAGCAACTAATGAAAAACTGTTTTTT.

This chain joins TRBV29-1 and TRBJ1-1; D gene uncertain. This CDR3 comprises 14 residues. The V gene lost 6 bases and the J gene lost 11 bases, with 25 bases spanning the gap. CDR1 and CDR2 from the germline V gene are SQVTM and ANQGSEA. CDR3 amino acids: CSVHPPGAYPVAFF. The CDR3 region has the DNA TGCAGCGTCCACCCTCCGGGAGCCTATCCCGTGGCTTTCTTT.

This clone was observed once. The V gene is TRBV28, the J gene TRBJ2-1; weak D call: TRBD2 (6 bases). V lost 1 base, J lost 0 bases, and 13 bases lay in between. The CDR3 is 17 residues long. The germline V gene encodes CDR1 MDHEN and CDR2 SYDVKM. As DNA, the CDR3 is TGTGCCAGCAGTTTATACGGGAGAGGTAGCTCCTACAATGAGCAGTTCTTC. Translated: CASSLYGRGSSYNEQFF. Based on the CDR3 plus reference TRBV28 and TRBJ2-1, the full variable domain is DVKVTQSSRYLVKRTGEKVFLECVQDMDHENMFWYRQDPGLGLRLIYFSYDVKMKEKGDIPEGYSVSREKKERFSLILESASTNQTSMYLCASSLYGRGSSYNEQFFGPGTRLTVL.

Of note for this clone: Other nucleotide sequences from this sample produce the same CDR3. The chain is built from TRBV30 and TRBJ1-2, with 7 bases that match TRBD1. V lost 0 bases to trimming and J lost 8 bases; unmatched junction nucleotides: 12. The CDR3 loop spans 15 amino acids. Germline V gene sequence: CDR1 GTSNPN, CDR2 SVGIG (reference sequence). This CDR3 is CAWSVLWAGGGGYTF. In DNA form, the CDR3 reads TGTGCCTGGAGTGTACTATGGGCAGGGGGAGGCGGCTACACCTTC.

This chain connects TRBV5-4 to TRBJ2-1; D might be TRBD2 (5 bases). The CDR3 runs to 16 residues. Trimming took off 1 base at V and 0 bases at J, with 11 bases between the two ends. Per germline, CDR1 SGHNT and CDR2 YYREEE (reference sequence). The DNA for the CDR3 is TGTGCCAGCAGCTTGATGCCGGGAAGCTCCTACAATGAGCAGTTCTTC. Its protein is CASSLMPGSSYNEQFF.

V usage is TRBV13 and J usage is TRBJ2-1; 7 bases are a match to TRBD1. The CDR3 length is 14 residues. The germline CDR1 and CDR2 sequences are PRHDT and FYEKMQ (reference sequence). Trimming removed 1 base from V and 7 bases from J; junction bases left unmatched: 4. The chain's CDR3 is CASSLVLTGNEQFF. In nucleotides, the CDR3 is TGTGCCAGCAGCTTAGTGCTGACAGGGAATGAGCAGTTCTTC.

The chain couples TRBV7-6 to TRBJ2-3; 7 nucleotides line up with TRBD1. The CDR3 consists of 19 residues. J gave up 0 bases and V 1 base, and 13 bases lay outside the gene matches. From germline, CDR1 is SGHVS and CDR2 FNYEAQ. The CDR3 region is CASSLGETGVRGSTDTQYF. The CDR3 DNA is TGTGCCAGCAGCTTAGGTGAAACAGGGGTGAGAGGTAGCACAGATACGCAGTATTTT. The variable domain in full, with the rest retrieved from reference TRBV7-6 and TRBJ2-3, is GAGVSQSPRYKVTKRGQDVALRCDPISGHVSLYWYRQALGQGPEFLTYFNYEAQQDKSGLPNDRFSAERPEGSISTLTIQRTEQRDSAMYRCASSLGETGVRGSTDTQYFGPGTRLTVL.

The chain uses TRBV5-1 and TRBJ2-7; D is uncertain. The V gene's germline CDR1 is SGHRS and CDR2 YFSETQ. The CDR3 is made up of 14 amino acids. The germline V and J ends were trimmed by 0 bases and 0 bases, with 7 bases remaining between them. The CDR3 loop reads CASSLVGSSYEQYF. In DNA form, the CDR3 reads TGCGCCAGCAGCTTGGTGGGCAGCTCCTACGAGCAGTACTTC.

In nucleotides, the CDR3 is TGCGCCAGCAGCTTAAGAATAGGGGTTGAGCAGTTCTTC. Translating it yields CASSLRIGVEQFF. V and J are TRBV5-1 and TRBJ2-1; TRBD1 might be the D (5 bases). This CDR3 has 13 residues. The germline V gene encodes CDR1 SGHRS and CDR2 YFSETQ. V was cut by 2 bases and J by 9 bases, with 12 bases left in between. The variable domain in full, completed from reference TRBV5-1 and TRBJ2-1, reads KAGVTQTPRYLIKTRGQQVTLSCSPISGHRSVSWYQQTPGQGLQFLFEYFSETQRNKGNFPGRFSGRQFSNSRSEMNVSTLELGDSALYLCASSLRIGVEQFFGPGTRLTVL.

The chain has TRBV2 and TRBJ1-1; 8 nucleotides agree with TRBD1. The CDR3 runs to 15 residues. V dropped 6 bases and J dropped 11; count of bases not matched to a gene: 17. The germline CDR1 and CDR2 sequences are SNHLY and FYNNEI. The CDR3 is CASRPTGEGPFAAFF. CDR3 nucleotide sequence: TGTGCCAGCAGACCGACAGGGGAGGGCCCTTTTGCGGCTTTCTTT. Drawing the rest from reference TRBV2 and TRBJ1-1, the complete variable domain is EPEVTQTPSHQVTQMGQEVILRCVPISNHLYFYWYRQILGQKVEFLVSFYNNEISEKSEIFDDQFSVERPDGSNFTLKIRSTKLEDSAMYFCASRPTGEGPFAAFFGQGTRLTVV.

The chain combines TRBV13 with TRBJ1-1; D remains unclear. The CDR3 runs 17 residues. Trimming shortened V by 4 bases and J by 0 bases, and 18 bases separated the two germline ends. From germline, CDR1 is PRHDT and CDR2 FYEKMQ (reference sequence). This CDR3 reads CASSSSRRGVVNTEAFF. The CDR3 coding sequence is TGTGCCAGCAGCTCCTCCAGACGTGGAGTGGTGAACACTGAAGCTTTCTTT.

The chain carries TRBV30 and TRBJ1-2, with TRBD1 identical over 7 bases. This CDR3 comprises 13 residues. CDR1 and CDR2 from the germline V gene are GTSNPN and SVGIG (reference sequence). Germline trimming cut 5 bases from V and 4 bases from J; bases unmatched to any gene: 7. CDR3 loop: CAWGPGTAYGYTF. In nucleotides, the CDR3 is TGTGCCTGGGGGCCCGGGACAGCCTATGGCTACACCTTC.

The chain links TRBV6-5 to TRBJ2-2; possible D gene TRBD2, 5 bases. V lost 5 bases and J 6 bases, leaving 7 bases between the germline ends. Germline V CDR1 and CDR2: MNHEY, SVGAGI. CDR3 length: 12 amino acids. The CDR3 DNA sequence: TGTGCCAGCAGTCGGGAATCCGGGGAGCTGTTTTTT. Amino acids: CASSRESGELFF.

The genes are TRBV10-3 and TRBJ2-5, with D possibly TRBD1 on 8 matching bases. The V end was cut by 7 bases, the J end by 3 bases, with 15 bases between. CDR1 is ENHRY, CDR2 SYGVKD, per germline. This CDR3 is 14 amino acids long. CDR3 sequence: CAINTGGVEETQYF. The CDR3 DNA follows: TGTGCCATCAATACAGGGGGGGTGGAAGAGACCCAGTACTTC.

This clone appeared a few times. The chain joins TRBV4-1 to TRBJ1-1; a weak D match, TRBD1 (6 bases). This CDR3 region has 15 residues. Trimming took 0 bases from V and 5 from J, leaving 13 bases between them. Germline CDR1 MGHRA, CDR2 YSYEKL. The chain's CDR3 is CASSQDGGRGTEAFF. The CDR3 coding sequence is TGCGCCAGCAGCCAAGATGGTGGTAGGGGGACTGAAGCTTTCTTT.

The chain carries TRBV11-3 and TRBJ1-1; D is ambiguous. From germline, CDR1 is SGHNT and CDR2 YENEEA. Trimming stripped 5 bases from V and 0 bases from J, with 10 bases between. CDR3 length: 14 amino acids. CDR3 sequence: CASSPAGMNTEAFF. In nucleotides, the CDR3 is TGTGCCAGCAGCCCAGCGGGTATGAACACTGAAGCTTTCTTT.

The CDR3 DNA sequence: TGTGCCAGCAGCTTGGTAGCGGGGGGCCCGAACAGGTACGAGCAGTACTTC. It encodes CASSLVAGGPNRYEQYF. The gene calls are TRBV5-6 and TRBJ2-7; 10 bases agree with TRBD2. Germline values: CDR1 SGHDT, CDR2 YYEEEE. After removal of 0 bases from V and 4 bases from J, the junction contained 10 bases not matched to a gene. The CDR3 has 17 amino acids.

This chain connects TRBV4-1 to TRBJ1-5; D unclear. CDR1 is MGHRA and CDR2 is YSYEKL in the germline V gene. V lost 1 base and J lost 1, with 11 bases in between. CDR3 length equals 16 residues. In DNA form, the CDR3 reads TGCGCCAGCAGCCAAGGACCGGGATCCAGCAATCAGCCCCAGCATTTT. The encoded protein is CASSQGPGSSNQPQHF.

This clone was detected a few times. This chain uses TRBV6-5 with TRBJ2-1; maybe TRBD1 (6 bases). Per the germline V gene, CDR1 is MNHEY and CDR2 is SVGAGI. The V and J ends lost 5 bases and 1 base respectively, with 12 bases between them. The CDR3 sequence is 15 residues long. The CDR3: CASSQLGGSYNEQFF. The CDR3 DNA follows: TGTGCCAGCAGTCAGCTAGGGGGATCCTACAATGAGCAGTTCTTC.

V and J are TRBV6-6 and TRBJ2-3, with 8 bases aligning to TRBD1. This CDR3 contains 14 residues. V shed 6 bases, J shed 5 bases, and the junction held 7 bases outside the gene matches. Germline V gene sequence: CDR1 MNHNY, CDR2 SVGAGI (reference sequence). The CDR3 region is CASRRQGLGDTQYF. CDR3 DNA: TGTGCCAGCAGGCGACAGGGGTTAGGAGATACGCAGTATTTT.

This sequence joins TRBV5-1 and TRBJ1-2; 7 positions match TRBD1. Germline V gives CDR1 SGHRS, CDR2 YFSETQ. The CDR3 sequence is 17 residues long. Losses at the gene ends were 0 bases for V and 2 bases for J; bases not matched to a gene: 10. CDR3 sequence: CASSLETGRLPNYGYTF. DNA for the CDR3: TGCGCCAGCAGCTTGGAGACAGGGCGCCTCCCGAACTATGGCTACACCTTC.

This chain joins TRBV5-6 and TRBJ1-5, with 8 bases fitting TRBD1. After removal of 4 bases from V and 6 bases from J, the junction contained 15 bases not matched to a gene. Germline CDR1 SGHDT, CDR2 YYEEEE. This CDR3 is 17 amino acids long. In DNA form, the CDR3 reads TGTGCCAGCAGCCTGCGAGTAGGCGCAGGGGGCGGTCAGCCCCAGCATTTT. Translating gives CASSLRVGAGGGQPQHF.

The gene calls are TRBV5-8 and TRBJ2-7; 8 bases match TRBD1. V shed 3 bases, J shed 4 bases, and the junction held 6 bases outside the gene matches. CDR1 SGHTS and CDR2 YDEGEE come from the germline V gene. The CDR3 has 14 amino acids. The CDR3 protein is CASSSGTGKYEQYF. CDR3 DNA: TGTGCCAGCAGCTCCGGGACAGGCAAATACGAGCAGTACTTC.

V gene TRBV4-1 combines with J gene TRBJ1-2, with D tentatively TRBD1 (6 bases). Per the germline V gene, CDR1 is MGHRA and CDR2 is YSYEKL. The CDR3 extends over 17 amino acids. V was pared by 1 base and J by 1 base, with 16 bases between. The CDR3 is CASSQGSQGYFNYGYTF. The CDR3 DNA follows: TGCGCCAGCAGCCAAGGTTCACAGGGCTATTTTAACTATGGCTACACCTTC.

The J gene is TRBJ2-7, the V gene TRBV2; a possible D gene is TRBD2 (5 bases). Trimming pared 6 bases from V and 9 bases from J, leaving 12 bases between. Per germline, CDR1 SNHLY and CDR2 FYNNEI. There are 11 residues in the CDR3. CDR3 coding DNA: TGTGCCAGCAGGGGGAGCGCGGTGCAGTACTTC. Translation gives CASRGSAVQYF.

This clone was seen a single time. Because it lacks the conserved phenylalanine or tryptophan at the end, this CDR3 is likely a read error. J is TRBJ1-1 and V is TRBV25-1; perhaps TRBD1 as D (5 bases). Germline V gives CDR1 MGHDK, CDR2 SYGVNS. The CDR3 contains 14 residues. Trimming cost V 1 base and J 5 bases, with 11 bases left between them. The chain's CDR3 is CASSEWGDRTEAFV. Written as DNA, the CDR3 is TGTGCCAGCAGTGAATGGGGGGATCGGACTGAAGCTTTCGTT.

This clone was counted a single time. The chain recombines TRBV7-6 with TRBJ2-7; the D gene is possibly TRBD1 (6 bases). The CDR3 is 14 residues long. Germline V gives CDR1 SGHVS, CDR2 FNYEAQ. V lost 3 bases to trimming and J lost 4 bases, with 13 bases between them. The CDR3 DNA is TGTGCCAGCAGCTTGAGTGGGGGCAAGTACGAGCAGTACTTC. Its translation: CASSLSGGKYEQYF.

The gene calls are TRBV5-1 and TRBJ2-1, with 10 bases identical to TRBD1. Germline-derived CDR1 and CDR2 are SGHRS and YFSETQ. V lost 5 bases to trimming and J lost 9 bases; unmatched junction nucleotides: 11. This CDR3 region has 15 residues. For the CDR3, the DNA is TGCGCCAGCAGGTTAGGACAGGGGGAAGTGACTGAGCAGTTCTTC. It encodes CASRLGQGEVTEQFF.

The rearrangement links TRBV5-8 to TRBJ1-5; TRBD1 agrees at 9 bases. With V trimmed by 3 bases and J by 6 bases, 13 bases remained unmatched. This CDR3 comprises 17 residues. From germline, CDR1 is SGHTS and CDR2 YDEGEE. Here the CDR3 DNA reads TGTGCCAGCAGCTGGACGTCGGGGACAGGGACAGGTCAGCCCCAGCATTTT. It translates to CASSWTSGTGTGQPQHF.

This chain uses TRBV7-2 with TRBJ1-3, with 7 bases fitting TRBD1. CDR1 is SGHTA and CDR2 is FQGNSA in the germline V gene. V dropped 1 base and J dropped 2; count of bases not matched to a gene: 2. The CDR3 has 15 amino acids. The CDR3 DNA follows: TGTGCCAGCAGCTTAGGGCAGGGGGCTGGAAACACCATATATTTT. Its translation: CASSLGQGAGNTIYF.

CDR3: CASSDGGTVRYTF. CDR3 DNA: TGTGCCAGCAGTGATGGTGGGACAGTGAGATACACCTTC. V gene TRBV6-1 combines with J gene TRBJ1-2; 7 positions agree with TRBD1. The CDR3 runs 13 residues. Germline lookup yields CDR1 MNHNS and CDR2 SASEGT. J gave up 11 bases and V 3 bases, and 9 bases lay outside the gene matches.

This chain uses TRBV6-5 with TRBJ1-1, with D maybe TRBD1 (5 bases). The CDR3 length is 14 residues. Germline V CDR1 and CDR2: MNHEY, SVGAGI. Trimming shortened V by 1 base and J by 2 bases, and 8 bases separated the two germline ends. CDR3 bases: TGTGCCAGCAGTTACTTGGGGGGAAACACTGAAGCTTTCTTT. It codes for CASSYLGGNTEAFF.